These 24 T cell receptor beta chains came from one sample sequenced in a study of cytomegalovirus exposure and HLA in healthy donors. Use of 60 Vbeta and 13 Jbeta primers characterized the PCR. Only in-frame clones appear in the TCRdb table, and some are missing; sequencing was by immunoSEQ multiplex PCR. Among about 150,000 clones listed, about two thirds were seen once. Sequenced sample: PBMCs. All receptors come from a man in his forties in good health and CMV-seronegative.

CDR3 coding DNA: TGTGCCAGCAGCCTATCCGTATATACAGGAGACACTGAAGCTTTCTTT. It specifies CASSLSVYTGDTEAFF. The V call is TRBV27, the J call TRBJ1-1; D possibly corresponds to TRBD1 (5 bases). The V and J ends lost 6 bases and 3 bases respectively, with 20 bases between them. The germline gives CDR1 MNHEY, CDR2 SMNVEV (reference sequence). This CDR3 has 16 amino acids.

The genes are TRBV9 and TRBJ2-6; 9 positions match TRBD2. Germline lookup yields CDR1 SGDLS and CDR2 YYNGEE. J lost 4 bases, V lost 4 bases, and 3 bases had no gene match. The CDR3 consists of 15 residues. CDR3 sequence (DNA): TGTGCCAGCAGCACCGGGACTAGCGGGGCCAACGTCCTGACTTTC. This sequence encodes CASSTGTSGANVLTF.

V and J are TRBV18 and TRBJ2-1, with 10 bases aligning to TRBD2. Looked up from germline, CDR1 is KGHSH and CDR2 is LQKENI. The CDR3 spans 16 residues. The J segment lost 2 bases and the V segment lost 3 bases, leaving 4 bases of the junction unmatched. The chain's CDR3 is CASSPLAGATYNEQFF. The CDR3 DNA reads TGTGCCAGCTCACCGCTAGCGGGGGCAACCTACAATGAGCAGTTCTTC.

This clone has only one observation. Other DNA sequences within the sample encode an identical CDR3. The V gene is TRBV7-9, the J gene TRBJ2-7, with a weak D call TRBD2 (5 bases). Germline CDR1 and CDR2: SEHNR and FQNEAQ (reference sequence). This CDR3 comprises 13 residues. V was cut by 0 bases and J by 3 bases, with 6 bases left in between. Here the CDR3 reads CASSLAGSYEQYF. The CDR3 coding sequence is TGTGCCAGCAGCTTAGCGGGGAGCTACGAGCAGTACTTC.

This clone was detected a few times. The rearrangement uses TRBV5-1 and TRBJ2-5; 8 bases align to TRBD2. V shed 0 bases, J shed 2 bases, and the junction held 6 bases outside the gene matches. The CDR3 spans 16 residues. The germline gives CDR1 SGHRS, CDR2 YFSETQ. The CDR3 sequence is CASSLAPRGGQETQYF. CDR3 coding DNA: TGCGCCAGCAGCTTGGCCCCACGGGGGGGACAAGAGACCCAGTACTTC.

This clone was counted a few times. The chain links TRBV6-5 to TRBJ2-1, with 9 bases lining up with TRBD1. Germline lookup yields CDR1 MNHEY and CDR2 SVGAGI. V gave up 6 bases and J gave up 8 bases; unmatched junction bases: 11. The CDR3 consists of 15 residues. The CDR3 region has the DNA TGTGCCAGCAGGCCCACAGGGGGCGATGTCTATGAGCAGTTCTTC. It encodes CASRPTGGDVYEQFF.

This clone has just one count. The CDR3 bases are TGCAGCGTGGGGGGTCGCCCCCGGCCCCAGCATTTT. It specifies CSVGGRPRPQHF. This chain joins TRBV29-1 and TRBJ1-5, with D perhaps TRBD1 (5 bases). This CDR3 contains 12 residues. V lost 6 bases to trimming and J lost 9 bases, with 15 bases between them. Germline-derived CDR1 and CDR2 are SQVTM and ANQGSEA.

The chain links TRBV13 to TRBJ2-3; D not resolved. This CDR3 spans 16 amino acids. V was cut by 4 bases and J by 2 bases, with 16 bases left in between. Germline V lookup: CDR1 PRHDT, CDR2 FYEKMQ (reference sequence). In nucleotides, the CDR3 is TGTGCCAGCAGCTCCCTACTGATGCCCCCCACAGATACGCAGTATTTT. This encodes CASSSLLMPPTDTQYF.

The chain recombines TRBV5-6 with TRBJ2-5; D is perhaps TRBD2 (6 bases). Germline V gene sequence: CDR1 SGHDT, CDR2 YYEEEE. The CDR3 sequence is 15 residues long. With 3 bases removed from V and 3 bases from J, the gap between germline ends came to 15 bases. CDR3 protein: CASSSLGSGEETQYF. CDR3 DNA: TGTGCCAGCAGCTCCCTCGGTTCGGGGGAAGAGACCCAGTACTTC.

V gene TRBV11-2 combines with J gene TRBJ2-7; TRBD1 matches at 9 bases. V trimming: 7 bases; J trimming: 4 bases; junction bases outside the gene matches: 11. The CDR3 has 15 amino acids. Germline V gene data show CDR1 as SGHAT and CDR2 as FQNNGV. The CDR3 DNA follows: TGTGCCAGCAAAGTACTTTACAGGGGGCGATACGAGCAGTACTTC. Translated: CASKVLYRGRYEQYF. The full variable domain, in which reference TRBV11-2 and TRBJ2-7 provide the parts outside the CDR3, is EAGVAQSPRYKIIEKRQSVAFWCNPISGHATLYWYQQILGQGPKLLIQFQNNGVVDDSQLPKDRFSAERLKGVDSTLKIQPAKLEDSAVYLCASKVLYRGRYEQYFGPGTRLTVT.

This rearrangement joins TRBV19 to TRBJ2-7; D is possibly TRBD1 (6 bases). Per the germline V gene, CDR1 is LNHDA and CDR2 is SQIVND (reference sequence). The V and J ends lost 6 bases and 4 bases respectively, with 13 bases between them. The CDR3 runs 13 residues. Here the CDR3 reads CASSGQMDYEQYF. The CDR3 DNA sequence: TGTGCCAGTAGCGGACAGATGGATTACGAGCAGTACTTC. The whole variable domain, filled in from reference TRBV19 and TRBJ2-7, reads DGGITQSPKYLFRKEGQNVTLSCEQNLNHDAMYWYRQDPGQGLRLIYYSQIVNDFQKGDIAEGYSVSREKKESFPLTVTSAQKNPTAFYLCASSGQMDYEQYFGPGTRLTVT.

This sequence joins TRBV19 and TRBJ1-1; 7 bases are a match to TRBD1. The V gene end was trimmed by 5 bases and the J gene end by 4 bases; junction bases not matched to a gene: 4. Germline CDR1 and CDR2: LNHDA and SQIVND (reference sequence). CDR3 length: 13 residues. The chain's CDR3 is CASSVTGTTEAFF. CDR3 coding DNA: TGTGCCAGTAGTGTGACAGGGACCACTGAAGCTTTCTTT.

The CDR3 region has the DNA TGTGCCAGCAGCTTAGGATCGGGCAGGGCTGGGACCGGGGAGCTGTTTTTT. Translating gives CASSLGSGRAGTGELFF. The chain has TRBV7-8 and TRBJ2-2, with D possibly matching TRBD1 (5 bases). CDR3 length equals 17 residues. The germline V gene has CDR1 SGHVS and CDR2 FQNEAQ. V gave up 1 base and J gave up 5 bases, with 17 bases separating them.

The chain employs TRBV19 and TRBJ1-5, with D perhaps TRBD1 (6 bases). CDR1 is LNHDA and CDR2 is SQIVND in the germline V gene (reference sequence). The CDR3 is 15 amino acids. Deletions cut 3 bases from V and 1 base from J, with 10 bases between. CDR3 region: CASSMGRGSNQPQHF. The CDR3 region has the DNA TGTGCCAGTAGTATGGGCAGGGGAAGCAATCAGCCCCAGCATTTT. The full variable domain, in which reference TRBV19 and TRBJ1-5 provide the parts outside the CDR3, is DGGITQSPKYLFRKEGQNVTLSCEQNLNHDAMYWYRQDPGQGLRLIYYSQIVNDFQKGDIAEGYSVSREKKESFPLTVTSAQKNPTAFYLCASSMGRGSNQPQHFGDGTRLSIL.

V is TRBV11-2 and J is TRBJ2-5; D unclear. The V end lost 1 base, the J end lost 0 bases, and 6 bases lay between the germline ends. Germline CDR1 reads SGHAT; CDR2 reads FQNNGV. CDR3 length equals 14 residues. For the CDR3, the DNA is TGTGCCAGCAGCTTAGGGGCATACCAAGAGACCCAGTACTTC. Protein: CASSLGAYQETQYF.

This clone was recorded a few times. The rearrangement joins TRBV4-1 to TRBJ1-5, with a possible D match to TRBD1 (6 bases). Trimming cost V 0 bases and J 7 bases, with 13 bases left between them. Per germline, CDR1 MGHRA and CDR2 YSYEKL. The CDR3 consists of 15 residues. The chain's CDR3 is CASSQDRGGGQPQHF. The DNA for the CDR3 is TGCGCCAGCAGCCAAGATCGAGGGGGAGGGCAGCCCCAGCATTTT.

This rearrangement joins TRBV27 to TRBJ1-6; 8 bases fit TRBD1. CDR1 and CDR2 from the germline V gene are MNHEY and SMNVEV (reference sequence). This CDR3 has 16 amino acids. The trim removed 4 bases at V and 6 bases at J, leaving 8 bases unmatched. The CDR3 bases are TGTGCCAGCAGTTATACTACACAGGGGGTTAATTCACCCCTCCACTTT. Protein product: CASSYTTQGVNSPLHF.

The CDR3 region is CASSFTGGYANTEAFF. The DNA for the CDR3 is TGCGCCAGCAGCTTCACAGGGGGGTACGCGAACACTGAAGCTTTCTTT. The V call is TRBV5-1, the J call TRBJ1-1; 8 bases fit TRBD1. The germline gives CDR1 SGHRS, CDR2 YFSETQ. J gave up 1 base and V 2 bases, and 7 bases lay outside the gene matches. CDR3 length: 16 amino acids.

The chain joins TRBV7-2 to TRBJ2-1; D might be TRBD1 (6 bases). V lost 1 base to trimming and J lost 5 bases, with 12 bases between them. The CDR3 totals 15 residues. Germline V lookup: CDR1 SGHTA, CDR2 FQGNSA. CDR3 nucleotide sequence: TGTGCCAGCAGCTTAGTCGGGACAAGCGACAATGAGCAGTTCTTC. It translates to CASSLVGTSDNEQFF.

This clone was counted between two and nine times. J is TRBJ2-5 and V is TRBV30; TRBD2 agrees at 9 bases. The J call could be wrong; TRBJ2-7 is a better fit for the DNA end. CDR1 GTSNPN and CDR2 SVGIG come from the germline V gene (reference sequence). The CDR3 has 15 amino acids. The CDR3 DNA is TGTGCCTGGAGTAAAAGGGCGGGAGGGCCCGACGAGCAGTACTTC. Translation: CAWSKRAGGPDEQYF.

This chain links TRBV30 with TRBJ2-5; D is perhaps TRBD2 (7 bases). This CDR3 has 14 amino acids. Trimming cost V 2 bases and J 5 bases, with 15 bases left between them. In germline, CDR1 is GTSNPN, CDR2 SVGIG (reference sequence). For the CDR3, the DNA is TGTGCCTGGAGTTCGAGGGGGGGGCTCGAGACCCAGTACTTC. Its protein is CAWSSRGGLETQYF.

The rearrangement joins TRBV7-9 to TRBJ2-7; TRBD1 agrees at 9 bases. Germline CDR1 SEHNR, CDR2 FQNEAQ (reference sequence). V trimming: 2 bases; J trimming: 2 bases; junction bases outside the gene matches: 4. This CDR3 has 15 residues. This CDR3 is CASSLPGQGTYEQYF. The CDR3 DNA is TGTGCCAGCAGCTTACCGGGACAGGGAACCTACGAGCAGTACTTC.

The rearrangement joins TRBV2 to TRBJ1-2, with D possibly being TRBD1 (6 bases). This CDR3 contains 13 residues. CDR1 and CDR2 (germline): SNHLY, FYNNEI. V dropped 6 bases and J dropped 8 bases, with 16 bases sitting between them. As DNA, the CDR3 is TGTGCCAGCAGACCGACTAACAGGGACGGCTACACCTTC. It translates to CASRPTNRDGYTF. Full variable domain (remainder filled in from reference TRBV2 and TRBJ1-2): EPEVTQTPSHQVTQMGQEVILRCVPISNHLYFYWYRQILGQKVEFLVSFYNNEISEKSEIFDDQFSVERPDGSNFTLKIRSTKLEDSAMYFCASRPTNRDGYTFGSGTRLTVV.

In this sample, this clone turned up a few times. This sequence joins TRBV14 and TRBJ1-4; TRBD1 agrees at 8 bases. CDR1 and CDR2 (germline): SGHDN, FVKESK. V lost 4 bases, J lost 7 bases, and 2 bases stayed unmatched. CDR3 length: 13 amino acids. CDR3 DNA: TGTGCCAGCAGCCGCGGACAGGGTGAAAAACTGTTTTTT. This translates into CASSRGQGEKLFF.